Reported below is one T cell receptor beta chain. What it recognizes is unknown. This CDR3 is built from 12 residues. CDR1 is ENHRY, CDR2 SYGVKD, per germline. The sample comes from a study of blood T cells in healthy people across ages. Overall study results and limits: A greater number of naive CD4+ cells and higher diversity distinguished long-lived donors from aged donors.

Through a sample-barcoded 5' primer and a J-beta primer mix, a second PCR was run for roughly 7 to 11 cycles. Each CDR3 protein is one row after TCRdb ran MiXCR on the 5' RACE reads. This sample carries hundreds of thousands of distinct CDR3 sequences, approximately 39% of them seen once, and the ten largest clones take under 25%. This chain connects TRBV10-3 to TRBJ2-7, with 9 bases fitting TRBD1. Source material: blood. The receptor's source is a woman aged 60 to 75 in good health. Written as DNA, the CDR3 is TGTGTCACCCAGGACAGGGGTGGCGAGCAGTACTTC. It yields the protein CVTQDRGGEQYF.